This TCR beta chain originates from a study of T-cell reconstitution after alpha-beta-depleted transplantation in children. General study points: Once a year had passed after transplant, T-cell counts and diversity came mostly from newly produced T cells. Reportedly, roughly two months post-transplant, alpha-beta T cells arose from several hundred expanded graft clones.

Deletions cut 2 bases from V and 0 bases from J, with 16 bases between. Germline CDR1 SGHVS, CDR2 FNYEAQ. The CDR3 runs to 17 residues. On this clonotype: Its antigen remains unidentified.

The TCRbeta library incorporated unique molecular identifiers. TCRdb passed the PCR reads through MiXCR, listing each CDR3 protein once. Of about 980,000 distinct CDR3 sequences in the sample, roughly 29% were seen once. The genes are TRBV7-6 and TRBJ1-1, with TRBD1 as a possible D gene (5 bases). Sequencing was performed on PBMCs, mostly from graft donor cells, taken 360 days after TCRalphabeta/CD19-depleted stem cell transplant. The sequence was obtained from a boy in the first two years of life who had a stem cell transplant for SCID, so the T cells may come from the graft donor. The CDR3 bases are TGTGCCAGCAGCTTAACCCCTCGACAGCACATGAACACTGAAGCTTTCTTT. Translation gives CASSLTPRQHMNTEAFF.